These 17 T cell receptor beta chains originate from one sample sequenced in a study of blood T cell repertoires in COVID-19 (dated by TCRdb to 2018 to 2020). Receptor amplification or capture employed the immunoSEQ multiplex PCR assay. TCRdb carries this immuneACCESS record with in-frame sequences only. Its versions omit some clonotypes, under half of them owing to an unresolved V gene in the studies checked, with the rest unexplained. The sample table holds fewer than 200,000 clones, of which around 85% were seen once. The biggest ten clones account for about 6% of the sample. The material sequenced was PBMCs or T cells enriched from blood (not recorded which). The receptor source for this set is a woman in her forties with acute COVID-19.

The V call is TRBV7-2, the J call TRBJ2-3, with 10 bases aligning to TRBD2. The CDR3 runs to 18 residues. The germline CDR1 and CDR2 sequences are SGHTA and FQGNSA. Trimming removed 4 bases from V and 4 bases from J; junction bases left unmatched: 14. The CDR3 sequence: CASSSTRASGSMADTQYF. CDR3 nucleotide sequence: TGTGCCAGCAGCTCCACTCGGGCTAGCGGGAGTATGGCAGATACGCAGTATTTT. The full variable domain, its missing parts supplied by reference TRBV7-2 and TRBJ2-3, is GAGVSQSPSNKVTEKGKDVELRCDPISGHTALYWYRQSLGQGLEFLIYFQGNSAPDKSGLPSDRFSAERTGGSVSTLTIQRTQQEDSAVYLCASSSTRASGSMADTQYFGPGTRLTVL.

The V gene is TRBV7-2, the J gene TRBJ2-3; tentative D call: TRBD2 (6 bases). V shed 2 bases and J shed 3 bases, with 12 bases lying between them. CDR1 SGHTA and CDR2 FQGNSA come from the germline V gene. The CDR3 has 15 residues. The CDR3 is CASSLTGLLTDTQYF. DNA for the CDR3: TGTGCCAGCAGCTTAACGGGACTCTTAACAGATACGCAGTATTTT. Variable domain in full (rest from reference TRBV7-2 and TRBJ2-3): GAGVSQSPSNKVTEKGKDVELRCDPISGHTALYWYRQSLGQGLEFLIYFQGNSAPDKSGLPSDRFSAERTGGSVSTLTIQRTQQEDSAVYLCASSLTGLLTDTQYFGPGTRLTVL.

J is TRBJ1-1 and V is TRBV2; D not resolved. V lost 3 bases to trimming and J lost 8 bases, with 16 bases between them. This CDR3 contains 14 residues. Germline CDR1 SNHLY, CDR2 FYNNEI. The CDR3 coding sequence is TGTGCCAGCAGTGACGGCAGACAAATAAGAGAAGCTTTCTTT. This encodes CASSDGRQIREAFF. Combining the CDR3 with reference TRBV2 and TRBJ1-1 gives the whole variable domain EPEVTQTPSHQVTQMGQEVILRCVPISNHLYFYWYRQILGQKVEFLVSFYNNEISEKSEIFDDQFSVERPDGSNFTLKIRSTKLEDSAMYFCASSDGRQIREAFFGQGTRLTVV.

V usage is TRBV7-8 and J usage is TRBJ1-2; D may be TRBD1 (5 bases). The CDR3 spans 14 residues. V was clipped by 1 base and J by 10 bases, with 16 bases between them. Germline V lookup: CDR1 SGHVS, CDR2 FQNEAQ. In nucleotides, the CDR3 is TGTGCCAGCAGCTTAGAGGGGAACCCGAGTGCCTACACCTTC. This encodes CASSLEGNPSAYTF.

The chain joins TRBV3-1 (or the pseudogene TRBV3-2) to TRBJ1-2, with a possible D match to TRBD1 (5 bases). Germline V gives CDR1 LGHDT, CDR2 YNNKEL (reference sequence). CDR3 length equals 13 residues. V gave up 2 bases and J gave up 7 bases, with 11 bases separating them. The CDR3 region is CASSQSGGTGYTF. CDR3 bases: TGTGCCAGCAGCCAATCCGGAGGGACTGGCTACACCTTC.

This clone was counted a few times. This CDR3 reads CAWSVGRGNIQYF. The CDR3 nucleotides are TGTGCCTGGAGTGTTGGAAGGGGAAACATTCAGTACTTC. The chain uses TRBV30 and TRBJ2-4; possible D gene TRBD1, 5 bases. This CDR3 comprises 13 residues. The V end was cut by 0 bases, the J end by 6 bases, with 9 bases between. The germline V gene has CDR1 GTSNPN and CDR2 SVGIG (reference sequence).

This clone was seen only once. The chain links TRBV6-5 to TRBJ2-1, with TRBD2 matching 8 bases. CDR1 and CDR2 (germline): MNHEY, SVGAGI. J was trimmed by 9 bases and V by 6 bases; bases with no gene match: 7. The length of the CDR3 is 13 residues. DNA for the CDR3: TGTGCCAGCAGGCCCGGGACTAGTTTTGAGCAGTTCTTC. This translates into CASRPGTSFEQFF.

The V and J genes are TRBV5-1 and TRBJ1-2; 9 bases line up with TRBD1. The CDR3 has 17 residues. CDR1 is SGHRS, CDR2 YFSETQ, per germline. V lost 4 bases, J lost 6 bases, and 16 bases stayed unmatched. CDR3 sequence reads: CASSLGTGTSHGNGYTF. For the CDR3, the DNA is TGCGCCAGCAGCCTAGGGACAGGGACTAGTCATGGCAATGGCTACACCTTC.

CDR3 amino acids: CASSLQGPNTEAFF. The CDR3 region has the DNA TGTGCCAGCAGCCTACAGGGCCCGAACACTGAAGCTTTCTTT. This chain uses TRBV3-1 (or the pseudogene TRBV3-2) with TRBJ1-1; D is perhaps TRBD1 (6 bases). The CDR3 is 14 amino acids. Germline-derived CDR1 and CDR2 are LGHDT and YNNKEL (reference sequence). Trimming left V 4 bases short and J 1 base short, with 10 bases between.

In this sample, this clone turned up many times. The chain joins TRBV25-1 to TRBJ2-3, with 13 bases identical to TRBD2. The CDR3 length is 17 residues. The ends lost 8 bases at V and 3 bases at J; junction bases unmatched: 11. Germline assignment: CDR1 MGHDK and CDR2 SYGVNS. The CDR3 spells CASGRGLAGVGTDTQYF. The CDR3 DNA reads as TGTGCCAGCGGCCGCGGACTAGCGGGGGTAGGAACAGATACGCAGTATTTT.

The chain carries TRBV5-6 and TRBJ2-7; 11 bases are shared with TRBD2. V was pared by 1 base and J by 2 bases, with 8 bases of the junction left unmatched. CDR3 length equals 17 residues. Germline lookup yields CDR1 SGHDT and CDR2 YYEEEE. CDR3 loop: CASSLPSGRSWPYEQYF. The CDR3 DNA reads as TGTGCCAGCAGCTTGCCTAGCGGGAGGTCATGGCCCTACGAGCAGTACTTC.

The chain is built from TRBV19 and TRBJ2-7; TRBD1 might be the D (5 bases). This CDR3 is 14 amino acids long. V lost 5 bases to trimming and J lost 2 bases, with 13 bases between them. Germline-derived CDR1 and CDR2 are LNHDA and SQIVND (reference sequence). The CDR3 reads CASSPQGPPYEQYF. CDR3 DNA: TGTGCCAGTAGTCCTCAGGGTCCCCCCTACGAGCAGTACTTC.

This clone was observed a single time. The chain is built from TRBV27 and TRBJ2-3, with 14 bases that match TRBD2. Germline V gene data show CDR1 as MNHEY and CDR2 as SMNVEV (reference sequence). The CDR3 contains 16 residues. V dropped 0 bases and J dropped 9; count of bases not matched to a gene: 5. CDR3 residues: CASSLSTSGREGTQYF. The CDR3 DNA reads TGTGCCAGCAGTTTATCGACTAGCGGGAGGGAAGGAACGCAGTATTTT.

The chain carries TRBV6-1 and TRBJ1-3, with TRBD1 identical over 10 bases. J was trimmed by 4 bases and V by 3 bases; bases with no gene match: 9. In germline, CDR1 is MNHNS, CDR2 SASEGT. The CDR3 covers 17 residues. The CDR3 is CASSEPGTGEAGNTIYF. CDR3 nucleotide sequence: TGTGCCAGCAGTGAGCCCGGGACAGGGGAGGCCGGAAACACCATATATTTT.

The chain employs TRBV7-2 and TRBJ1-2, with 7 bases identical to TRBD1. CDR3 length equals 15 residues. Losses at the gene ends were 1 base for V and 3 bases for J; bases not matched to a gene: 5. Germline V CDR1 and CDR2: SGHTA, FQGNSA. The DNA for the CDR3 is TGTGCCAGCAGCTTAGTCGGGCAGGGGGACTATGGCTACACCTTC. Its translation: CASSLVGQGDYGYTF.

The rearrangement uses TRBV7-8 and TRBJ2-7, with D possibly TRBD1 on 6 matching bases. Germline V gene sequence: CDR1 SGHVS, CDR2 FQNEAQ. The V gene lost 2 bases and the J gene lost 0 bases, with 8 bases spanning the gap. The CDR3 extends over 14 amino acids. Here the CDR3 reads CASSLRTASYEQYF. Here the CDR3 DNA reads TGTGCCAGCAGCTTAAGGACAGCCTCCTACGAGCAGTACTTC.

The CDR3 here is CASSIPYSPQHF. The CDR3, as DNA: TGTGCCAGCAGTATCCCCTATTCGCCCCAGCATTTT. The chain uses TRBV6-2 or TRBV6-3 and TRBJ1-5; no firm D call. Germline values: CDR1 MNHEY, CDR2 SVGEGT. The CDR3 totals 12 residues. The V end was cut by 5 bases, the J end by 9 bases, with 11 bases between.